This T cell receptor beta chain is from a study of cytomegalovirus exposure and HLA in healthy donors. Study at large: The 120 validation repertoires and the 666 first-cohort repertoires shared a platform, a later analysis reported.

Study conclusions and caveats: Reportedly, diagnosis of cytomegalovirus status by the classifier showed high specificity and sensitivity. The authors confirmed in vitro that three CMV-associated chains were specific for CMV antigens.

V lost 5 bases, J lost 4 bases, and 8 bases stayed unmatched. There are 16 residues in the CDR3. Germline CDR1 MRHNA, CDR2 SNTAGT. The protocol was immunoSEQ multiplex PCR, while the TCRdb copy is restricted to in-frame clones and leaves out a portion. The table records more than 75,000 clones, approximately 93% of them present only once. With regard to this clone: The antigen remains unidentified.

This receptor was taken from a man younger than 35 in good health and CMV-seronegative. The source material was PBMCs. The V call is TRBV6-4, the J call TRBJ2-3; 11 bases agree with TRBD1. CDR3 bases: TGTGCCAGCAGTCCAGGCCGGGACAGGGGGGCAGATACGCAGTATTTT. Its protein product is CASSPGRDRGADTQYF.